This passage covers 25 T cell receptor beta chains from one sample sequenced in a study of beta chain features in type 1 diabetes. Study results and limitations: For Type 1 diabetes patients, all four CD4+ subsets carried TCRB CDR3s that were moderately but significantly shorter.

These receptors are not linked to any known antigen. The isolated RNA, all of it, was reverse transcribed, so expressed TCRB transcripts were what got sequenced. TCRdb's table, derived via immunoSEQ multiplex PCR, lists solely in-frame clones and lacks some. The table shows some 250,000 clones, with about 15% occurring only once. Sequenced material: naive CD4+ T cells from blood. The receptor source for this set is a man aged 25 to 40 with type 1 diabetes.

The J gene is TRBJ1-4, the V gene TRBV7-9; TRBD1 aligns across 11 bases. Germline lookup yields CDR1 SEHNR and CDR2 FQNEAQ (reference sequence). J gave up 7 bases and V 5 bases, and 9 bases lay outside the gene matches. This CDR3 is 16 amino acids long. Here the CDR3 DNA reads TGTGCCAGCAGCCTCAGGACAGGGGGCGCGGTTGAAAAACTGTTTTTT. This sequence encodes CASSLRTGGAVEKLFF.

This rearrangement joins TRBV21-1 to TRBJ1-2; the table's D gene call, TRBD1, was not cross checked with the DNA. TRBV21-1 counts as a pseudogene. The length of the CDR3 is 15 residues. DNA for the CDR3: TGTGCCAGCAGCTCCTCCAGGGCGGCCACCTATGGCTACACCTTC. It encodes CASSSSRAATYGYTF.

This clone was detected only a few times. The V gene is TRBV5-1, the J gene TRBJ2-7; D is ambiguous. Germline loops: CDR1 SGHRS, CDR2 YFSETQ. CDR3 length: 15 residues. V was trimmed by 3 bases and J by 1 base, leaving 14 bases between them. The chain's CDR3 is CASSSSGSSSYEQYF. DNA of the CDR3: TGCGCCAGCAGCTCGTCCGGGTCCTCTTCCTACGAGCAGTACTTC.

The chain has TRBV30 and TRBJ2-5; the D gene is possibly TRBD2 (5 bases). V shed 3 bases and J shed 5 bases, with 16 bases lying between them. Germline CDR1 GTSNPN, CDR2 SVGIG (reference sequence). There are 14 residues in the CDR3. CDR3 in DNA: TGTGCCTGGAGGGAGGCCAGCTGGACCGAGACCCAGTACTTC. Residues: CAWREASWTETQYF. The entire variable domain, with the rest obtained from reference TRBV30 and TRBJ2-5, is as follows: SQTIHQWPATLVQPVGSPLSLECTVEGTSNPNLYWYRQAAGRGLQLLFYSVGIGQISSEVPQNLSASRPQDRQFILSSKKLLLSDSGFYLCAWREASWTETQYFGPGTRLLVL.

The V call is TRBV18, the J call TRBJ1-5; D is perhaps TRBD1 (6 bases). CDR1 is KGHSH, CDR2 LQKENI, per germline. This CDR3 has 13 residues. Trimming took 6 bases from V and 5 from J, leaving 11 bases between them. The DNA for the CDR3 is TGTGCCAGCTCGAGGGACACCGATCAGCCCCAGCATTTT. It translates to CASSRDTDQPQHF.

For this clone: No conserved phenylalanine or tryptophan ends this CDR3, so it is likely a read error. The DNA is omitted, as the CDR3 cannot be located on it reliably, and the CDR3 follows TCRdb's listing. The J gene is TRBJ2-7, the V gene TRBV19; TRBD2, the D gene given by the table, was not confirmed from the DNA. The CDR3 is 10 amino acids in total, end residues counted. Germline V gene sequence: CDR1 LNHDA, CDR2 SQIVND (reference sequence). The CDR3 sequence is CLNRWARGRI.

CDR3 DNA: TGCGCCAGCAGCTTGGGGGACAGCGAAAATAATTCACCCCTCCACTTT. Residues: CASSLGDSENNSPLHF. The chain is built from TRBV5-1 and TRBJ1-6; 7 positions match TRBD1. The germline V gene encodes CDR1 SGHRS and CDR2 YFSETQ. This CDR3 has 16 amino acids. V dropped 0 bases and J dropped 5; count of bases not matched to a gene: 5.

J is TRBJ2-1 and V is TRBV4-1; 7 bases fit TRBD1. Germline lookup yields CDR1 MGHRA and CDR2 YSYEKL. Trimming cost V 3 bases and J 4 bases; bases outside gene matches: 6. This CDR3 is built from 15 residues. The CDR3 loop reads CASSQPLGQYNEQFF. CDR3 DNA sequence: TGCGCCAGCAGCCAGCCACTGGGACAGTACAATGAGCAGTTCTTC.

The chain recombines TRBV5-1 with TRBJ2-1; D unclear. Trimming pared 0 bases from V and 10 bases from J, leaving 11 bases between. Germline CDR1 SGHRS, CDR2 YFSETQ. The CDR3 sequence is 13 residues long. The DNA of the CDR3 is TGCGCCAGCAGCTTGGGATCGGAGCCGGAGCAGTTCTTC. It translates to CASSLGSEPEQFF.

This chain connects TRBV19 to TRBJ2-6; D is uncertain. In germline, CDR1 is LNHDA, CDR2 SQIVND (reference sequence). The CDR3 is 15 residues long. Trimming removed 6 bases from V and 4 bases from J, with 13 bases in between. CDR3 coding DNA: TGTGCCAGTAGCCTAGAGGCTAACGGGGCCAACGTCCTGACTTTC. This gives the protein CASSLEANGANVLTF.

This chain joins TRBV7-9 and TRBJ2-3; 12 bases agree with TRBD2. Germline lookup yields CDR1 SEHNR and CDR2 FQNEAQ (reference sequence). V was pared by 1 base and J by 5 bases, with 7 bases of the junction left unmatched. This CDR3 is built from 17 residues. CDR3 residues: CASSLVSSGGAGDTQYF. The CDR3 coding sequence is TGTGCCAGCAGCTTAGTGTCTAGCGGGGGGGCCGGAGATACGCAGTATTTT.

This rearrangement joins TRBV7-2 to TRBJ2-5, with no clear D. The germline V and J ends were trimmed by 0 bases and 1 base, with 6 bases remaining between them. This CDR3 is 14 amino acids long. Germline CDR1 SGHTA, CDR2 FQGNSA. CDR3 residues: CASSLATSQETQYF. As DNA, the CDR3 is TGTGCCAGCAGCTTAGCCACAAGCCAAGAGACCCAGTACTTC.

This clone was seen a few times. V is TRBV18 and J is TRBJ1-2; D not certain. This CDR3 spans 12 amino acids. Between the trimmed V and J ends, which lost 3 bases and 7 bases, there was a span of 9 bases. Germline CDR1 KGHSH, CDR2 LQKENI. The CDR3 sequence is CASSPRVGGYTF. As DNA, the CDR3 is TGTGCCAGCTCACCTCGGGTCGGTGGCTACACCTTC.

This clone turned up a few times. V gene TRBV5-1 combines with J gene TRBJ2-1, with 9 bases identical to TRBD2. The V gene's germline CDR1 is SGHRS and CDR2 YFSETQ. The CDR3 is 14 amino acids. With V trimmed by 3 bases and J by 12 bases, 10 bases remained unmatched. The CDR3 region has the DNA TGCGCCAGCAGCTCCGGGGGCGGGAGGGCCTCGCAGTTCTTC. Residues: CASSSGGGRASQFF.

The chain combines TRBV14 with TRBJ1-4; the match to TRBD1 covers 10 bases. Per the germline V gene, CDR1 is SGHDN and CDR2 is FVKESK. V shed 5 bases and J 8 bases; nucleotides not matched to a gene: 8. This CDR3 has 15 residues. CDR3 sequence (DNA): TGTGCCAGCAGCTCGGGACAGGGGCTGAACGAAAAACTGTTTTTT. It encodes CASSSGQGLNEKLFF.

CDR3 bases: TGTGCCAGCAGCTACGGACAGGGGGGGGAGACCCAGTACTTC. Protein: CASSYGQGGETQYF. This chain connects TRBV7-2 to TRBJ2-5; 10 bases match TRBD1. V shed 4 bases and J 5 bases; nucleotides not matched to a gene: 4. The CDR3 loop spans 14 amino acids. Germline V gene sequence: CDR1 SGHTA, CDR2 FQGNSA. Complete variable domain (other parts from reference TRBV7-2 and TRBJ2-5): GAGVSQSPSNKVTEKGKDVELRCDPISGHTALYWYRQSLGQGLEFLIYFQGNSAPDKSGLPSDRFSAERTGGSVSTLTIQRTQQEDSAVYLCASSYGQGGETQYFGPGTRLLVL.

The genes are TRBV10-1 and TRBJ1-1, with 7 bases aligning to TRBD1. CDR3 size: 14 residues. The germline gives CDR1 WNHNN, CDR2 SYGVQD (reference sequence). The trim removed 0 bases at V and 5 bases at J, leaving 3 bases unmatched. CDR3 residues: CASSESTGHTEAFF. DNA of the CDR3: TGCGCCAGCAGTGAGTCGACAGGGCATACTGAAGCTTTCTTT.

The CDR3 DNA is TGTGCCAGCAGCACGGTGACGGGGAGCTCCTACGAGCAGTACTTC. Translation: CASSTVTGSSYEQYF. The gene calls are TRBV5-6 and TRBJ2-7; a weak D match, TRBD2 (5 bases). Germline assignment: CDR1 SGHDT and CDR2 YYEEEE. There are 15 residues in the CDR3. V was trimmed by 4 bases and J by 0 bases, leaving 14 bases between them.

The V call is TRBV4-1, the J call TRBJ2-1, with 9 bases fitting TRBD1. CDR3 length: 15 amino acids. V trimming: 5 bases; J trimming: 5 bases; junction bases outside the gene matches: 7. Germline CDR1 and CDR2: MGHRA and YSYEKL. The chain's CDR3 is CASSKQGAANNEQFF. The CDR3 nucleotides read TGCGCCAGCAGCAAACAGGGGGCTGCAAACAATGAGCAGTTCTTC.

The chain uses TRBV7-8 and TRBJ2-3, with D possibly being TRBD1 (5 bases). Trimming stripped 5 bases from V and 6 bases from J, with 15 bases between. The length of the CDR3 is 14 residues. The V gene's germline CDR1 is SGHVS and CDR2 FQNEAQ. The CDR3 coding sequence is TGTGCCAGCAGCCCAACGGCGCAGGGTGATACGCAGTATTTT. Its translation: CASSPTAQGDTQYF. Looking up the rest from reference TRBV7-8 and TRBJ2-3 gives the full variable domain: GAGVSQSPRYKVAKRGQDVALRCDPISGHVSLFWYQQALGQGPEFLTYFQNEAQLDKSGLPSDRFFAERPEGSVSTLKIQRTQQEDSAVYLCASSPTAQGDTQYFGPGTRLTVL.

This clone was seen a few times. DNA for the CDR3: TGTGCCAGTAGTATAAGTCAGGCTTCAGATACGCAGTATTTT. It translates to CASSISQASDTQYF. The rearrangement uses TRBV19 and TRBJ2-3; D is unresolved. V was clipped by 2 bases and J by 4 bases, with 10 bases between them. This CDR3 has 14 residues. Germline lookup yields CDR1 LNHDA and CDR2 SQIVND (reference sequence).

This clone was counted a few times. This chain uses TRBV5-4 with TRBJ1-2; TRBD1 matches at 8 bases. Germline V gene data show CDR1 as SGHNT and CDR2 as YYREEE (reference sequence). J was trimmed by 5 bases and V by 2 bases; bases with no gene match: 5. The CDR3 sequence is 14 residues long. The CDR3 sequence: CASSFSGGLYGYTF. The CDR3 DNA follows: TGTGCCAGCAGCTTTTCAGGGGGCCTTTATGGCTACACCTTC.

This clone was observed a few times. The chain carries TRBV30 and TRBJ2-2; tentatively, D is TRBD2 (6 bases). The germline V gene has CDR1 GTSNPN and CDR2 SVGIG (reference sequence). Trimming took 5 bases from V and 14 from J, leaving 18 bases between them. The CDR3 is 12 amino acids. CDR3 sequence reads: CAWAPGVVGLFF. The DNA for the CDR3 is TGTGCCTGGGCCCCGGGGGTTGTTGGTCTGTTTTTT.

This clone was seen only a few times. The CDR3 sequence: CASSLRGGGADNEQFF. DNA of the CDR3: TGCGCCAGCAGCTTACGGGGAGGGGGAGCAGACAATGAGCAGTTCTTC. The chain is built from TRBV5-1 and TRBJ2-1; weak D call: TRBD2 (7 bases). The CDR3 sequence is 16 residues long. Trimming removed 2 bases at V and 5 bases at J, with 17 bases between. The V gene's germline CDR1 is SGHRS and CDR2 YFSETQ.

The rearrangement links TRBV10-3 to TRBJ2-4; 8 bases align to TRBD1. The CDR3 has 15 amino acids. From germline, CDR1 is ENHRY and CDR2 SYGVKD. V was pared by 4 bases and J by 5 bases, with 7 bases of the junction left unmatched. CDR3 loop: CAISVSGTGQNIQYF. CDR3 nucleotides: TGTGCCATCAGTGTCTCCGGGACAGGCCAAAACATTCAGTACTTC.